These T cell receptor beta chains were read from a single sample in a study of blood T cell repertoires in COVID-19. Only in-frame clones appear in the TCRdb table, and some are missing; sequencing was by immunoSEQ multiplex PCR. The table records 150,000 to 200,000 clones, approximately 78% of them present only once. Material: peripheral blood. The origin of the receptors is a human donor in a cohort sampled during active COVID-19. Each CDR3 is given with its conserved first and last residue. Each record gives: CDR3 protein, CDR3 DNA, D gene, J gene, CDR3 length, V gene, clone size. D genes are given only for firm matches. Only part of the rows carry a size: once, few, many, or a class if the clone is expanded.

CDR3aa: CAWSADRANTEAFF
CDR3nt: TGTGCCTGGAGTGCAGACAGGGCAAACACTGAAGCTTTCTTT
d_gene: TRBD1
j_gene: TRBJ1-1
len: 14
v_gene: TRBV30
abundance: NA

CDR3aa: CASSQDPAGGLGEQFF
CDR3nt: TGCGCCAGCAGCCAAGATCCAGCGGGGGGGCTCGGTGAGCAGTTCTTC
d_gene: TRBD2
j_gene: TRBJ2-1
len: 16
v_gene: TRBV4-1
abundance: NA

CDR3aa: CASSDRGRNQPQHF
CDR3nt: TGTGCCAGCAGTGACAGGGGACGCAATCAGCCCCAGCATTTT
d_gene: NA
j_gene: TRBJ1-5
len: 14
v_gene: TRBV2
abundance: NA

CDR3aa: CASSLGAYRDTIYF
CDR3nt: TGTGCCAGCAGCTTGGGGGCCTACCGGGACACCATATATTTT
d_gene: NA
j_gene: TRBJ1-3
len: 14
v_gene: TRBV11-2
abundance: NA

CDR3aa: CASSTRDNGGETQYF
CDR3nt: TGTGCCAGCAGTACCCGGGACAACGGTGGGGAGACCCAGTACTTC
d_gene: NA
j_gene: TRBJ2-5
len: 15
v_gene: TRBV6-6
abundance: NA

CDR3aa: CASSYSTRDTQYF
CDR3nt: TGTGCCAGCAGTTACTCGACACGGGATACGCAGTATTTT
d_gene: NA
j_gene: TRBJ2-3
len: 13
v_gene: TRBV6-6
abundance: NA

CDR3aa: CASSPARGADQPQHF
CDR3nt: TGTGCCAGCAGCCCTGCGCGGGGGGCGGATCAGCCCCAGCATTTT
d_gene: NA
j_gene: TRBJ1-5
len: 15
v_gene: TRBV7-3
abundance: NA

CDR3aa: CASSFPSGGAFYNEQFF
CDR3nt: TGTGCCAGCAGTTTTCCTAGCGGGGGGGCTTTCTACAATGAGCAGTTCTTC
d_gene: TRBD2
j_gene: TRBJ2-1
len: 17
v_gene: TRBV27
abundance: NA

CDR3aa: CASSTTVAYEQYF
CDR3nt: TGTGCCAGCAGCACCACGGTGGCCTACGAGCAGTACTTC
d_gene: NA
j_gene: TRBJ2-7
len: 13
v_gene: TRBV13
abundance: NA

CDR3aa: CASSLWTGGNTGELFF
CDR3nt: TGTGCCAGCAGCTTATGGACAGGGGGAAACACCGGGGAGCTGTTTTTT
d_gene: TRBD1
j_gene: TRBJ2-2
len: 16
v_gene: TRBV5-6
abundance: NA

CDR3aa: CASSLGLAGSTDTQYF
CDR3nt: TGTGCCAGCAGCTTAGGGCTAGCGGGGAGCACAGATACGCAGTATTTT
d_gene: TRBD2
j_gene: TRBJ2-3
len: 16
v_gene: TRBV13
abundance: many

CDR3aa: CASMSAGAYTGELFF
CDR3nt: TGCGCCAGCATGTCTGCGGGGGCCTACACCGGGGAGCTGTTTTTT
d_gene: NA
j_gene: TRBJ2-2
len: 15
v_gene: TRBV5-1
abundance: NA

CDR3aa: CASSPRQGTLEETQYF
CDR3nt: TGTGCCAGCAGCCCCCGACAGGGTACGTTGGAAGAGACCCAGTACTTC
d_gene: TRBD1
j_gene: TRBJ2-5
len: 16
v_gene: TRBV9
abundance: NA

CDR3aa: CASSRAGGVGSPLHF
CDR3nt: TGTGCCAGCAGCCGAGCGGGGGGAGTAGGATCACCCCTCCACTTT
d_gene: NA
j_gene: TRBJ1-6
len: 15
v_gene: TRBV7-3
abundance: NA

CDR3aa: CASGLPTTSGASTDTQYF
CDR3nt: TGTGCTAGTGGTTTACCCACTACTAGCGGGGCTAGCACAGATACGCAGTATTTT
d_gene: TRBD2
j_gene: TRBJ2-3
len: 18
v_gene: TRBV12-5
abundance: NA

CDR3aa: CAISGDRTGGVGTEAFF
CDR3nt: TGTGCCATCAGCGGGGACCGGACAGGGGGCGTGGGGACTGAAGCTTTCTTT
d_gene: TRBD1
j_gene: TRBJ1-1
len: 17
v_gene: TRBV10-3
abundance: NA

CDR3aa: CASSPLGGKSDTQYF
CDR3nt: TGTGCCAGCTCACCGCTTGGCGGGAAGTCAGATACGCAGTATTTT
d_gene: NA
j_gene: TRBJ2-3
len: 15
v_gene: TRBV18
abundance: NA

CDR3aa: CASSPLGQGVQETQYF
CDR3nt: TGTGCCAGCTCACCACTGGGCCAGGGGGTCCAAGAGACCCAGTACTTC
d_gene: TRBD1
j_gene: TRBJ2-5
len: 16
v_gene: TRBV18
abundance: NA

CDR3aa: CASCSTAGGANEQFF
CDR3nt: TGTGCCAGTTGTTCGACAGCGGGGGGGGCCAATGAGCAGTTCTTC
d_gene: TRBD2
j_gene: TRBJ2-1
len: 15
v_gene: TRBV19
abundance: NA

CDR3aa: CASSGGTSFLYF
CDR3nt: TGTGCCAGCAGTGGGGGGACTAGCTTTTTGTACTTC
d_gene: TRBD2
j_gene: TRBJ2-4
len: 12
v_gene: TRBV25-1
abundance: NA

CDR3aa: CASRQDRGRETQYF
CDR3nt: TGCGCCAGCAGACAGGACAGAGGAAGAGAGACCCAGTACTTC
d_gene: NA
j_gene: TRBJ2-5
len: 14
v_gene: TRBV10-2
abundance: NA

CDR3aa: CATSRDGATSGTPQHF
CDR3nt: TGTGCCACCAGCAGAGATGGGGCCACCTCGGGTACGCCCCAGCATTTT
d_gene: NA
j_gene: TRBJ1-5
len: 16
v_gene: TRBV15
abundance: many

CDR3aa: CASGGSSYTF
CDR3nt: TGTGCCAGCGGGGGCAGCAGCTACACCTTC
d_gene: NA
j_gene: TRBJ1-2
len: 10
v_gene: TRBV9
abundance: NA

CDR3aa: CANSRMERETQYF
CDR3nt: TGCGCCAACTCCCGGATGGAGCGAGAGACCCAGTACTTC
d_gene: NA
j_gene: TRBJ2-5
len: 13
v_gene: TRBV23-1
abundance: NA

CDR3aa: CASTRTGRVDANEKLFF
CDR3nt: TGTGCCAGCACCCGGACGGGCAGGGTGGATGCTAATGAAAAACTGTTTTTT
d_gene: NA
j_gene: TRBJ1-4
len: 17
v_gene: TRBV5-5
abundance: few

CDR3aa: CASSYGGGAGIEAFF
CDR3nt: TGTGCCAGCAGTTACGGTGGGGGGGCCGGAATTGAAGCTTTCTTT
d_gene: NA
j_gene: TRBJ1-1
len: 15
v_gene: TRBV6-5
abundance: NA

CDR3aa: CASSVEGTRNEKLFF
CDR3nt: TGTGCCAGCAGCGTAGAAGGGACTAGGAATGAAAAACTGTTTTTT
d_gene: NA
j_gene: TRBJ1-4
len: 15
v_gene: TRBV9
abundance: once

CDR3aa: CASSLGGLASYNEQFF
CDR3nt: TGTGCCAGCAGCTTAGGCGGTCTAGCCTCCTACAATGAGCAGTTCTTC
d_gene: NA
j_gene: TRBJ2-1
len: 16
v_gene: TRBV11-3
abundance: once

CDR3aa: CATSDFNRVRTGELFF
CDR3nt: TGTGCCACCAGTGATTTTAACAGGGTTCGCACCGGGGAGCTGTTTTTT
d_gene: NA
j_gene: TRBJ2-2
len: 16
v_gene: TRBV24-1
abundance: once

CDR3aa: CASSMDRGHSYNEQFF
CDR3nt: TGTGCCAGCAGCATGGACAGGGGCCACTCCTACAATGAGCAGTTCTTC
d_gene: TRBD1
j_gene: TRBJ2-1
len: 16
v_gene: TRBV5-5
abundance: NA

CDR3aa: CASSPGIRGRGRGVVGYTF
CDR3nt: TGTGCCAGCAGCCCAGGTATCCGGGGCAGGGGGCGCGGAGTGGTCGGCTACACCTTC
d_gene: TRBD1
j_gene: TRBJ1-2
len: 19
v_gene: TRBV11-2
abundance: NA

CDR3aa: CASSPRGQGSNQPQHF
CDR3nt: TGTGCCAGCAGCCCCAGGGGGCAAGGTAGCAATCAGCCCCAGCATTTT
d_gene: TRBD1
j_gene: TRBJ1-5
len: 16
v_gene: TRBV28
abundance: NA

CDR3aa: CASSSGNGETQYF
CDR3nt: TGCGCCAGCAGCTCAGGGAACGGAGAGACCCAGTACTTC
d_gene: NA
j_gene: TRBJ2-5
len: 13
v_gene: TRBV5-1
abundance: NA

CDR3aa: CASRNGQGHNQPQHF
CDR3nt: TGTGCCAGCAGGAACGGACAGGGGCACAATCAGCCCCAGCATTTT
d_gene: TRBD1
j_gene: TRBJ1-5
len: 15
v_gene: TRBV6-5
abundance: NA

CDR3aa: CAWITPGQGGYNSPLHF
CDR3nt: TGTGCCTGGATCACCCCGGGACAGGGGGGTTATAATTCACCCCTCCACTTT
d_gene: TRBD1
j_gene: TRBJ1-6
len: 17
v_gene: TRBV30
abundance: NA

CDR3aa: CASCRTGGVREQYF
CDR3nt: TGTGCCAGCTGCCGGACAGGTGGAGTGAGGGAGCAGTACTTC
d_gene: TRBD1
j_gene: TRBJ2-7
len: 14
v_gene: TRBV6-2/TRBV6-3
abundance: NA

CDR3aa: CASSQGGSQHF
CDR3nt: TGTGCCAGCAGCCAAGGAGGGTCCCAGCATTTT
d_gene: NA
j_gene: TRBJ1-5
len: 11
v_gene: TRBV6-2/TRBV6-3
abundance: NA

CDR3aa: CASTRQAANYGYTF
CDR3nt: TGTGCCAGCACAAGACAGGCAGCTAACTATGGCTACACCTTC
d_gene: NA
j_gene: TRBJ1-2
len: 14
v_gene: TRBV6-5
abundance: NA

CDR3aa: CASGPDIYSYEQYF
CDR3nt: TGTGCTAGTGGTCCCGACATTTACTCCTACGAGCAGTACTTC
d_gene: NA
j_gene: TRBJ2-7
len: 14
v_gene: TRBV12-5
abundance: NA

CDR3aa: CASSFWGGNEKLFF
CDR3nt: TGTGCCAGCAGTTTCTGGGGGGGTAATGAAAAACTGTTTTTT
d_gene: NA
j_gene: TRBJ1-4
len: 14
v_gene: TRBV28
abundance: NA

CDR3aa: CASSYPGQQDGNTIYF
CDR3nt: TGTGCCAGCAGTTACCCAGGACAGCAAGATGGAAACACCATATATTTT
d_gene: NA
j_gene: TRBJ1-3
len: 16
v_gene: TRBV6-6
abundance: NA

CDR3aa: CASSLEITGTGGSPLHF
CDR3nt: TGTGCCAGCAGCTTAGAGATAACCGGGACAGGTGGTTCACCCCTCCACTTT
d_gene: TRBD1
j_gene: TRBJ1-6
len: 17
v_gene: TRBV7-2
abundance: NA

CDR3aa: CASSLGGRGYGYTF
CDR3nt: TGTGCCAGCAGCTTAGGCGGACGGGGATATGGCTACACCTTC
d_gene: NA
j_gene: TRBJ1-2
len: 14
v_gene: TRBV7-2
abundance: NA

CDR3aa: CASSTLGENTEAFF
CDR3nt: TGTGCCAGCAGCACCCTCGGGGAGAACACTGAAGCTTTCTTT
d_gene: NA
j_gene: TRBJ1-1
len: 14
v_gene: TRBV9
abundance: once